The rows below give T cell receptor beta chains drawn from one sample of a study of cytomegalovirus exposure and HLA in healthy donors. Measured with immunoSEQ multiplex PCR; TCRdb has only the in-frame clones, and not every one. In the table there are about 180,000 clones, 70% to 80% of which are singletons. The sample was PBMCs. These receptors were taken from a man in his late teens or twenties in good health and CMV-seronegative. The CDR3 runs from the conserved cysteine through the conserved F or W. A D gene is named only where the DNA matches it firmly. Expanded clones are given a class, and other clones once, few, many or no size at all.

clone_size	v_call	j_call	d_call	cdr3_aa	cdr3_nt
NA	TRBV7-9	TRBJ1-2	NA	CASSLDSVYGYTF	TGTGCCAGCAGCTTAGACAGTGTCTATGGCTACACCTTC
NA	TRBV7-3	TRBJ1-6	NA	CASSARVPGSFSPLHF	TGTGCCAGCAGCGCTAGAGTACCGGGAAGCTTTTCACCCCTCCACTTT
few	TRBV28	TRBJ1-6	NA	CASSLFPVSPGQLGAADNSPLHF	TGTGCCAGCAGTTTATTCCCTGTCTCCCCTGGCCAATTGGGGGCAGCGGATAATTCACCCCTCCACTTT
NA	TRBV7-6	TRBJ2-3	TRBD2	CASSLRAGRSDTQYF	TGTGCCAGCAGCTTAAGAGCGGGACGGTCGGATACGCAGTATTTT
NA	TRBV27	TRBJ1-2	NA	CASSPLRHNYGYTF	TGTGCCAGCAGTCCGCTCCGACACAACTATGGCTACACCTTC
NA	TRBV7-2	TRBJ1-5	TRBD1	CASRLDRGRDQPQHF	TGTGCCAGCAGACTAGACAGGGGGCGAGATCAGCCCCAGCATTTT
few	TRBV6-1	TRBJ2-3	TRBD1	CASSEYIRDRTTDTQYF	TGTGCCAGCAGTGAATACATCCGGGACAGAACCACAGATACGCAGTATTTT
NA	TRBV19	TRBJ1-5	NA	CASSMSTFSLPQHF	TGTGCCAGTAGTATGAGCACCTTTTCCCTGCCCCAGCATTTT
NA	TRBV6-6	TRBJ1-5	NA	CASHRWNQPQHF	TGTGCCAGTCACAGGTGGAATCAGCCCCAGCATTTT
NA	TRBV6-1	TRBJ2-7	NA	CASNLGGEQYF	TGTGCCAGCAACTTAGGGGGCGAGCAGTACTTC
NA	TRBV25-1	TRBJ1-5	NA	CASSDPGDNQPQHF	TGTGCCAGCAGTGACCCGGGGGACAATCAGCCCCAGCATTTT
once	TRBV7-9	TRBJ2-6	NA	CASSLPFGSSGANVLTF	TGTGCCAGCAGCTTACCGTTCGGGAGCTCTGGGGCCAACGTCCTGACTTTC
NA	TRBV27	TRBJ2-7	TRBD2	CASSPSPVSGRAKYEQYF	TGTGCCAGCAGTCCCTCCCCGGTAAGCGGGAGGGCAAAGTACGAGCAGTACTTC
NA	TRBV7-2	TRBJ2-7	TRBD2	CASSLGPSGGSPYEQYF	TGTGCCAGCAGCTTAGGTCCTAGCGGGGGGAGCCCCTACGAGCAGTACTTC
once	TRBV25-1	TRBJ2-1	NA	CASAGGGGSTYEQFF	TGTGCCAGCGCTGGAGGGGGGGGGTCTACCTATGAGCAGTTCTTC
NA	TRBV6-5	TRBJ1-1	TRBD1	CASSYHRQGLTEAFF	TGTGCCAGCAGTTACCATAGACAGGGGTTGACTGAAGCTTTCTTT
NA	TRBV2	TRBJ1-2	NA	CASSEQGSIWGYTF	TGTGCCAGCAGTGAACAGGGTTCCATCTGGGGCTACACCTTC
NA	TRBV15	TRBJ2-7	NA	CATSRDRRGEQYF	TGTGCCACCAGCAGGGATAGAAGGGGCGAGCAGTACTTC
NA	TRBV27	TRBJ1-6	NA	CASGLRGLGSPLHF	TGTGCCAGCGGTCTTAGAGGGCTTGGTTCACCCCTCCACTTT
NA	TRBV28	TRBJ2-1	TRBD1	CASDQGVYNEQFF	TGTGCCAGCGACCAGGGGGTGTACAATGAGCAGTTCTTC
NA	TRBV30	TRBJ2-1	NA	CAWSPPTGLDEQFF	TGTGCCTGGAGTCCGCCAACAGGGTTAGATGAGCAGTTCTTC
NA	TRBV4-1	TRBJ1-4	NA	CASSQLGIVKLFF	TGCGCCAGCAGCCAATTGGGCATCGTCAAACTGTTTTTT
NA	TRBV23-1	TRBJ1-4	NA	CASSQSGGRLNEKLFF	TGCGCCAGCAGTCAATCGGGGGGGAGACTTAATGAAAAACTGTTTTTT
NA	TRBV28	TRBJ2-7	NA	CASSPNRARGQYF	TGTGCCAGCAGTCCTAACAGGGCTCGGGGGCAGTACTTC
once	TRBV28	TRBJ2-5	TRBD1	CASSQTGFQETQYF	TGTGCCAGCAGTCAGACAGGGTTCCAAGAGACCCAGTACTTC
NA	TRBV2	TRBJ1-2	NA	CASSARSYGYTF	TGTGCCAGCAGCGCCCGCAGCTATGGCTACACCTTC
few	TRBV1	TRBJ1-2	NA	CTSSQARGDYTF	TGCACCAGCAGCCAAGCCAGGGGGGACTACACCTTC
NA	TRBV7-2	TRBJ2-7	NA	CASSLAVLAYEQYF	TGTGCCAGCAGCTTGGCGGTTCTAGCCTACGAGCAGTACTTC